This entry is about one TCR beta chain. This sample was taken from a study of blood T cell repertoires in COVID-19. In the original processing: The authors estimated nucleated cell counts from reference gene primer amplification. The data were produced by immunoSEQ multiplex PCR, yet TCRdb's version contains in-frame clones alone and is incomplete. V and J calls plus clone size are reproduced from that table; the DNA served to infer D and trimming. This sample yields around 98,000 clones, of which 70% to 90% are seen a single time; more than 4.5% belongs to the top ten. The ends lost 4 bases at V and 7 bases at J; junction bases unmatched: 7. The CDR3 contains 15 residues. Germline assignment: CDR1 SGHRS and CDR2 YFSETQ.

The V call is TRBV5-1, the J call TRBJ1-6; 8 bases match TRBD1. Sequencing was carried out using peripheral blood. The sequence was collected from a man in his 70s with acute or convalescent COVID-19. In DNA, the CDR3 is TGCGCCAGCAGCGTGGACAGGGATTGGAATTCACCCCTCCACTTT. Protein: CASSVDRDWNSPLHF.